This TCR beta chain came from a study of cytomegalovirus exposure and HLA in healthy donors. As for the study in general: T cells numbering around 180 million yielded approximately 100 million unique TCR beta sequences in an earlier analysis. HLA-typed donors were the source of approximately 88 million unique TCRs held in an early data release. Study conclusions and caveats: Most TCR beta V segments were productive about 87% or about 30% of the time in an earlier analysis.

In the case of this clone: Its target is not known.

The PCR had 60 Vbeta and 13 Jbeta primers. Methods used by the authors: Later analysis identified tens of millions of unique TCR beta chains, approximately 10 million shared. Repertoires were generated with immunoSEQ multiplex PCR, while TCRdb's copy carries only in-frame clones and drops some. Clonal size and the V and J genes are those of that table, whereas D and trimming came from the DNA. The sample contains about 160,000 clones, approximately 80% of which appear only once. The CDR3 covers 14 residues. CDR1 LNHNV and CDR2 YYDKDF come from the germline V gene (reference sequence). Trimming left V 3 bases short and J 2 bases short, with 11 bases between.

This receptor was obtained from a woman in her 30s in good health and CMV-seronegative. Sequencing input: PBMCs. The chain recombines TRBV15 with TRBJ2-7; D might be TRBD1 (6 bases). This chain's CDR3 is CATSRLGTPYEQYF. The CDR3, as DNA: TGTGCCACCAGCAGGCTCGGGACACCCTACGAGCAGTACTTC. The full variable domain, its missing parts supplied by reference TRBV15 and TRBJ2-7, is DAMVIQNPRYQVTQFGKPVTLSCSQTLNHNVMYWYQQKSSQAPKLLFHYYDKDFNNEADTPDNFQSRRPNTSFCFLDIRSPGLGDTAMYLCATSRLGTPYEQYFGPGTRLTVT.